One sample yielded the 2 T cell receptor beta chains listed below, sequenced in a study of blood T cell repertoires in COVID-19. Measured with immunoSEQ multiplex PCR; TCRdb has only the in-frame clones, and not every one. This table holds 450,000 to 500,000 clones, approximately 86% found once. Material for sequencing was PBMCs or T cells enriched from blood (not recorded which). The receptors shown here come from a young woman who had recovered from COVID-19.

This sequence joins TRBV5-6 and TRBJ2-5; tentatively, D is TRBD2 (5 bases). The CDR3 has 16 residues. Germline CDR1 SGHDT, CDR2 YYEEEE. V lost 4 bases to trimming and J lost 2 bases, with 18 bases between them. In nucleotides, the CDR3 is TGTGCCAGCAGCATGAAGGGCTCGGGGTATCAAGAGACCCAGTACTTC. It translates to CASSMKGSGYQETQYF.

The chain uses TRBV6-5 and TRBJ1-1; D might be TRBD1 (5 bases). Trimming stripped 7 bases from V and 3 bases from J, with 15 bases between. Germline CDR1 and CDR2: MNHEY and SVGAGI. This CDR3 has 14 residues. Here the CDR3 reads CASKAREFHTEAFF. The CDR3 DNA follows: TGTGCCAGCAAGGCCAGGGAATTTCACACTGAAGCTTTCTTT.